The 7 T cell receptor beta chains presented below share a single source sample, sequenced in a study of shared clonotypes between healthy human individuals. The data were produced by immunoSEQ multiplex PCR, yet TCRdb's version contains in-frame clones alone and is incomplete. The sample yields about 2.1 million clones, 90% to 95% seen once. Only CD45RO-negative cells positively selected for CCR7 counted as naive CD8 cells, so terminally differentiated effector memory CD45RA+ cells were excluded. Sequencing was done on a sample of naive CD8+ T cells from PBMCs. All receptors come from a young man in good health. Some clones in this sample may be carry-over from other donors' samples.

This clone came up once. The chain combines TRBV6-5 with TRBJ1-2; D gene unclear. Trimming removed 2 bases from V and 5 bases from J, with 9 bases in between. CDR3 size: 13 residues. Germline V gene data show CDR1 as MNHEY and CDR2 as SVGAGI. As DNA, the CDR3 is TGTGCCAGCAGTTACGGCCCTCCTTATGGCTACACCTTC. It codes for CASSYGPPYGYTF.

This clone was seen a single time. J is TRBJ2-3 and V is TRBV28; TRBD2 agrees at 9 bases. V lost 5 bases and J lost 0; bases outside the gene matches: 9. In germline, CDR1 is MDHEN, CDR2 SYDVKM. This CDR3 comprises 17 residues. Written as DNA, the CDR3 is TGTGCCAGCAGTCGCTCCTCTAGCGGGGATAGCACAGATACGCAGTATTTT. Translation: CASSRSSSGDSTDTQYF.

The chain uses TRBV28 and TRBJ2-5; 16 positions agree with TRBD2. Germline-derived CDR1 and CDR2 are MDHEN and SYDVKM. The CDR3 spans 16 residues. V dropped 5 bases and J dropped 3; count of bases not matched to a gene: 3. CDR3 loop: CASSGTSGRAEETQYF. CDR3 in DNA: TGTGCCAGCAGTGGGACTAGCGGGAGGGCCGAAGAGACCCAGTACTTC.

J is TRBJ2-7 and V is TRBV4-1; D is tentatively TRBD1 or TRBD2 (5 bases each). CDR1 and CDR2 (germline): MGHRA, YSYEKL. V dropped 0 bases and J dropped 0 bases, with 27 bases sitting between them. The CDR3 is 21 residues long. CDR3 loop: CASSQDHEIRGVEGSSYEQYF. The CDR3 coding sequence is TGCGCCAGCAGCCAAGATCACGAGATACGAGGGGTAGAGGGCTCCTCCTACGAGCAGTACTTC.

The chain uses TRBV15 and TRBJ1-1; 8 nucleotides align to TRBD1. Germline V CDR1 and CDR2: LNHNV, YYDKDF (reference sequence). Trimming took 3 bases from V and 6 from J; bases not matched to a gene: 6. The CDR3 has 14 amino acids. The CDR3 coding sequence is TGTGCCACCAGCAGGGACAGGGTTGCGTCTGAAGCTTTCTTT. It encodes CATSRDRVASEAFF.

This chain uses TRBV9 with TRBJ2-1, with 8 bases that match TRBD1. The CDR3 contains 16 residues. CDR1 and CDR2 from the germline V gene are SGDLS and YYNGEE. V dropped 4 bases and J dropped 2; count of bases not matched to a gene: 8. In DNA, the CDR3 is TGTGCCAGCAGCCTCAGGGGGCAGGGGGCCTACAATGAGCAGTTCTTC. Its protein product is CASSLRGQGAYNEQFF.

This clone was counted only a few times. CDR3 in DNA: TGTGCCAGCAGCTTAGGGACTAGCGGGGGAGAGACCCAGTACTTC. Translating gives CASSLGTSGGETQYF. The chain uses TRBV11-3 and TRBJ2-5; 13 bases agree with TRBD2. Germline CDR1 is SGHNT and CDR2 is YENEEA. There are 15 residues in the CDR3. The V and J ends lost 1 base and 4 bases, in that order; junction bases with no gene match: 0.